This T cell receptor (beta chain) was recorded in a study of blood T cells in healthy people across ages. Germline lookup yields CDR1 SGHRS and CDR2 YFSETQ. The V end was cut by 4 bases, the J end by 0 bases, with 14 bases between. The CDR3 runs 15 residues. A few counts support this clonotype. The second PCR ran about 6 to 11 cycles with a sample-barcoded 5' primer and J-beta primers. TCRdb reprocessed the 5' RACE reads with MiXCR, giving one entry per CDR3 protein. Among about 1.6 million distinct CDR3 sequences, roughly 32% were seen once, and the ten largest hold around 11%. Sequencing used blood. The chain combines TRBV5-1 with TRBJ2-7; D remains unclear. This TCR was sampled from a woman under 40 in good health. CDR3 sequence: CASSELDLSSYEQYF. CDR3 in DNA: TGCGCCAGCAGCGAGTTGGACCTTTCCTCCTACGAGCAGTACTTC.